This T cell receptor (beta chain) appears in the sequencing data of a study of Ad26.COV2.S vaccination and SARS-CoV-2 variants. Study-level information: The study gave Ad26.COV2.S intramuscularly, once or twice 56 days apart. Study-level results: Individuals receiving vaccine had higher spike-specific TCR breadth than placebo recipients did.

The germline V gene has CDR1 LGHDT and CDR2 YNNKEL (reference sequence). CDR3 length: 15 residues. Trimming took 1 base from V and 4 from J; bases not matched to a gene: 4. The treatment was: roughly 18 received Ad26.COV2.S at low or high dose, single or two shots; about 5 received placebo; per-sample allocation not given. The samples were gathered on day 63 after the first injection of vaccine or placebo. Only in-frame clones appear in the TCRdb table, and some are missing; sequencing was by immunoSEQ multiplex PCR. The repertoire holds over 400,000 clones, with over 80% as singletons. As concerns this clone: The antigen is unknown.

The origin of this receptor is a person aged 18-60 years who received the Ad26.COV2.S COVID-19 vaccine or a placebo. Sequencing was performed on peripheral blood, taken in a trial of Ad26.COV2.S vaccine versus placebo. The chain employs TRBV3-1 (or the pseudogene TRBV3-2) and TRBJ2-7; 10 bases align to TRBD2. CDR3 residues: CASSQGASGGYEQYF. In DNA form, the CDR3 reads TGTGCCAGCAGCCAAGGCGCTAGCGGGGGTTACGAGCAGTACTTC.